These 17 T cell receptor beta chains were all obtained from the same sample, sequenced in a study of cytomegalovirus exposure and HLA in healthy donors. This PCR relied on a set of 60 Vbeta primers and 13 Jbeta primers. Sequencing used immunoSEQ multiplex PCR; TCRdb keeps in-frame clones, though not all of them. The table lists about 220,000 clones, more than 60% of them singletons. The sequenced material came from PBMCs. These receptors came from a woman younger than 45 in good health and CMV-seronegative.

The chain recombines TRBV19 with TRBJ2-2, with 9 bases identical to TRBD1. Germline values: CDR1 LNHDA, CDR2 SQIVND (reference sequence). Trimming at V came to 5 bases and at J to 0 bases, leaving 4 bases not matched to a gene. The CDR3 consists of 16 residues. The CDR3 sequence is CASSSRTGANTGELFF. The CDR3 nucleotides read TGTGCCAGTAGTTCGAGGACAGGGGCGAACACCGGGGAGCTGTTTTTT.

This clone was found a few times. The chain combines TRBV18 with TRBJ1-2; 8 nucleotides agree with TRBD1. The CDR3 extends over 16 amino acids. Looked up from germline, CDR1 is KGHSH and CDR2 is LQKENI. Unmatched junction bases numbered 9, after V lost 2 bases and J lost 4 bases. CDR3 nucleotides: TGTGCCAGCTCACCAAGCCGACAGGGGCCTTCCTATGGCTACACCTTC. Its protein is CASSPSRQGPSYGYTF.

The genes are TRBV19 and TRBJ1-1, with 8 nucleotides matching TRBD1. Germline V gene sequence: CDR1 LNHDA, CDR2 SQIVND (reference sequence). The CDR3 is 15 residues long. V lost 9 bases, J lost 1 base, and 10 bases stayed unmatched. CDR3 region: CASASDRAGNTEAFF. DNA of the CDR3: TGTGCCAGCGCCTCGGACAGGGCCGGGAACACTGAAGCTTTCTTT.

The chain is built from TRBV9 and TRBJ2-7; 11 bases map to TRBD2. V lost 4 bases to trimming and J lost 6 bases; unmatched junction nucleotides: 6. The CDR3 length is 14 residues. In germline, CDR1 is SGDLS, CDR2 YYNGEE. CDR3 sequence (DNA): TGTGCCAGCAGCCCATTAGCGGGAGGGTCCGAGCAGTACTTC. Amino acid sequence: CASSPLAGGSEQYF.

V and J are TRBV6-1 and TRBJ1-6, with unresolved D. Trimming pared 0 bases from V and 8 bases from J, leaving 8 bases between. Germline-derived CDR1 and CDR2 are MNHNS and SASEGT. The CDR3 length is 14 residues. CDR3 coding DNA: TGTGCCAGCAGTGAAGCGGTGGGAGATTCACCCCTCCACTTT. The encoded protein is CASSEAVGDSPLHF.

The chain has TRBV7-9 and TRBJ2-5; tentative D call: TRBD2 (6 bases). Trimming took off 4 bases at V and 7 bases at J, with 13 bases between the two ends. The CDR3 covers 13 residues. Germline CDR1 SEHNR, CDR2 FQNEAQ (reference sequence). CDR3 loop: CASSSQEGGTQYF. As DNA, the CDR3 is TGTGCCAGCAGCTCCCAGGAGGGAGGGACCCAGTACTTC. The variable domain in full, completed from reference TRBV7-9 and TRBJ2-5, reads DTGVSQNPRHKITKRGQNVTFRCDPISEHNRLYWYRQTLGQGPEFLTYFQNEAQLEKSRLLSDRFSAERPKGSFSTLEIQRTEQGDSAMYLCASSSQEGGTQYFGPGTRLLVL.

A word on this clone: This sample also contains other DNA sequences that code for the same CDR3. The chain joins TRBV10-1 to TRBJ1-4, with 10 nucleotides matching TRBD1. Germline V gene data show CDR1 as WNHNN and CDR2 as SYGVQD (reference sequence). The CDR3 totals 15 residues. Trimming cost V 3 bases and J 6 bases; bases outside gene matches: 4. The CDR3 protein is CASSDGGTGDEKLFF. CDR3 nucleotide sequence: TGCGCCAGCAGTGACGGTGGGACAGGGGATGAAAAACTGTTTTTT.

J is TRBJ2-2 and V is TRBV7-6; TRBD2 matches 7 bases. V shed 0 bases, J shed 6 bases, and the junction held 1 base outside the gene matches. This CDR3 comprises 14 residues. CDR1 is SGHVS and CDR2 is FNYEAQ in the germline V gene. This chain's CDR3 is CASSLAGGAGELFF. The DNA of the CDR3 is TGTGCCAGCAGCTTAGCGGGAGGGGCCGGGGAGCTGTTTTTT.

The CDR3 spells CSGGGGPYEQYF. CDR3 in DNA: TGCAGCGGCGGGGGGGGACCCTACGAGCAGTACTTC. This chain uses TRBV29-1 with TRBJ2-7, with 9 bases lining up with TRBD2. Germline V gene lookup returns CDR1 SQVTM and CDR2 ANQGSEA. CDR3 size: 12 residues. Losses at the gene ends were 7 bases for V and 2 bases for J; bases not matched to a gene: 3.

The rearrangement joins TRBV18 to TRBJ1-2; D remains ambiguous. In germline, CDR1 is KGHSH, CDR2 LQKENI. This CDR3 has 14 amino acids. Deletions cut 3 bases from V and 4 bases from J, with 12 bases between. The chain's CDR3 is CASSPQAETYGYTF. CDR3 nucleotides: TGTGCCAGCTCACCCCAAGCGGAAACCTATGGCTACACCTTC.

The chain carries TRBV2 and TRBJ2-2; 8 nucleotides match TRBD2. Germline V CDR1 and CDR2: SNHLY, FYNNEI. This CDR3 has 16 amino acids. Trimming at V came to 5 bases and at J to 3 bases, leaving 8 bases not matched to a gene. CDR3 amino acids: CASSPLLTSDTGELFF. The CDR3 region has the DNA TGTGCCAGCAGTCCCCTCCTGACTAGCGACACCGGGGAGCTGTTTTTT.

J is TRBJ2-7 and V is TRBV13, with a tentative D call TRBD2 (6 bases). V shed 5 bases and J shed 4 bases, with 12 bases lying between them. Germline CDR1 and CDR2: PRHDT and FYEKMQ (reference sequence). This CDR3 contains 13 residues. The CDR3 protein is CASSSPGRYEQYF. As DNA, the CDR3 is TGTGCCAGCAGCAGCCCGGGGAGGTACGAGCAGTACTTC.

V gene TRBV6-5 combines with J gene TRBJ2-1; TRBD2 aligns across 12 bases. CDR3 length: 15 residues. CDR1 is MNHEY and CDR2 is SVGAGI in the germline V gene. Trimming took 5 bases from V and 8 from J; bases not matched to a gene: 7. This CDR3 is CASSALAGGPDEQFF. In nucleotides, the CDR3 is TGTGCCAGCAGTGCCCTAGCGGGAGGGCCTGATGAGCAGTTCTTC.

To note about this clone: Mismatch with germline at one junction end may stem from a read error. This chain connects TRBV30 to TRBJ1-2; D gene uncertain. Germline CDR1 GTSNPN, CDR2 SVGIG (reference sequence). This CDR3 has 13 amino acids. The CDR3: CAWSGGPRYGYAF. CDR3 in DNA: TGTGCCTGGAGTGGAGGTCCGCGCTATGGCTACGCCTTC.

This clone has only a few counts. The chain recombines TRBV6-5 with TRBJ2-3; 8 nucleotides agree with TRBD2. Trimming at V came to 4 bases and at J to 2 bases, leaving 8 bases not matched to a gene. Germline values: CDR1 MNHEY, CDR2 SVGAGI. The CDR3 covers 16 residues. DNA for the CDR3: TGTGCCAGCAGTTTGCGACTAGCGCAAACCACAGATACGCAGTATTTT. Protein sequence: CASSLRLAQTTDTQYF.

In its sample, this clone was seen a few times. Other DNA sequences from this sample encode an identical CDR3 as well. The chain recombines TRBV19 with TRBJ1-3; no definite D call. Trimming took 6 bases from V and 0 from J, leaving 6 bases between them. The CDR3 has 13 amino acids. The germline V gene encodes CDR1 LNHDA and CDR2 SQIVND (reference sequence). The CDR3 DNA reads TGTGCCAGTAGCCCGTCCTCTGGAAACACCATATATTTT. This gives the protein CASSPSSGNTIYF.

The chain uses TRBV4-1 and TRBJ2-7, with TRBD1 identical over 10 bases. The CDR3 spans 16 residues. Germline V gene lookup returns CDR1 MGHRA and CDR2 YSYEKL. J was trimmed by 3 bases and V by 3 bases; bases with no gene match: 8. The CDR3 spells CASSHPRQGAIYEQYF. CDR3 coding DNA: TGCGCCAGCAGCCACCCCCGACAGGGGGCGATCTACGAGCAGTACTTC.